The entry below gives a single T cell receptor (beta chain) sequence along with its context. This entry belongs to a study of blood T cell repertoires in COVID-19. For the study at large: PBMCs, B-cell-depleted T cells, or T cells provided the cDNA or gDNA that made up the material.

Trimming removed 1 base at V and 2 bases at J, with 8 bases between. The CDR3 has 14 residues. The germline V gene has CDR1 SGHRS and CDR2 YFSETQ. Sequencing used immunoSEQ multiplex PCR; TCRdb keeps in-frame clones, though not all of them. The sample carries 300,000 to 400,000 clones, around 87% recorded once. Participant age was roughly 18 to 100 years, and participants resided in 20 to 30 US areas. This receptor was taken from a woman aged 25 to 39 with acute COVID-19. The chain is built from TRBV5-1 and TRBJ2-3, with a possible D match to TRBD1 (6 bases). The sequencing input was PBMCs or T cells enriched from blood (not recorded which). The CDR3 coding sequence is TGCGCCAGCAGCTTGACAGGGCACACAGATACGCAGTATTTT. This sequence encodes CASSLTGHTDTQYF.